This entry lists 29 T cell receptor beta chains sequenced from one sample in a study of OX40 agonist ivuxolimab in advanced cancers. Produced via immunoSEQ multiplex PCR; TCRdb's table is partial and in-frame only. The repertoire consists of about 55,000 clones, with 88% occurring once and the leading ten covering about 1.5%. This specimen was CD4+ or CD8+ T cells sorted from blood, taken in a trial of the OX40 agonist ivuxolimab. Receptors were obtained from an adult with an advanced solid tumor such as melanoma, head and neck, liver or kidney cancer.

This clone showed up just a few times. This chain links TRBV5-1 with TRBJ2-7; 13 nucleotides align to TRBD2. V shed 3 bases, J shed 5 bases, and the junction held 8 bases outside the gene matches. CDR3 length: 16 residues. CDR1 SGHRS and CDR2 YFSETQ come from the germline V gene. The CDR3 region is CASSSGTSGRAHEQYF. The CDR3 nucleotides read TGCGCCAGCAGCTCTGGTACTAGCGGGAGGGCCCACGAGCAGTACTTC. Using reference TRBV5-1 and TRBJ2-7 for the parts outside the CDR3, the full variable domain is KAGVTQTPRYLIKTRGQQVTLSCSPISGHRSVSWYQQTPGQGLQFLFEYFSETQRNKGNFPGRFSGRQFSNSRSEMNVSTLELGDSALYLCASSSGTSGRAHEQYFGPGTRLTVT.

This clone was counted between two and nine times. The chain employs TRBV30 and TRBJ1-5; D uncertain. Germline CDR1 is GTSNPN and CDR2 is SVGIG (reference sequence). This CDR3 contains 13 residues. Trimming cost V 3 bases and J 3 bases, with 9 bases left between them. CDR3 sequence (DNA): TGTGCCTGGAGCGGGAACCCCAATCAGCCCCAGCATTTT. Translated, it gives CAWSGNPNQPQHF.

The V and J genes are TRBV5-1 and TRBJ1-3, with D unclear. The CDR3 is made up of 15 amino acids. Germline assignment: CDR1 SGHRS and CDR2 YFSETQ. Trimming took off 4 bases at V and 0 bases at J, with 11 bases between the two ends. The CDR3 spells CASSPGSASGNTIYF. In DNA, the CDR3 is TGCGCCAGCAGCCCCGGGTCGGCCTCTGGAAACACCATATATTTT.

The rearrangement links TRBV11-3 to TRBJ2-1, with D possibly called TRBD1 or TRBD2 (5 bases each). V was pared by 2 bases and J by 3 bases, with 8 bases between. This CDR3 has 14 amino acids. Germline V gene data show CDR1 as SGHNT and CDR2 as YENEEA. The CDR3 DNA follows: TGTGCCAGCAGCTTAAGTGGGGGCTACAATGAGCAGTTCTTC. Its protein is CASSLSGGYNEQFF. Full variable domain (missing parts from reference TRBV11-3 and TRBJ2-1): EAGVVQSPRYKIIEKKQPVAFWCNPISGHNTLYWYLQNLGQGPELLIRYENEEAVDDSQLPKDRFSAERLKGVDSTLKIQPAELGDSAVYLCASSLSGGYNEQFFGPGTRLTVL.

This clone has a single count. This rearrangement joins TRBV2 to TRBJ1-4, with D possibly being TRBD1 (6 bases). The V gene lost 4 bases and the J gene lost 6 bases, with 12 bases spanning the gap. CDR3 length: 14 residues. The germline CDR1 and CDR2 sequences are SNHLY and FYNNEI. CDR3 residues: CASSVWGQDEKLFF. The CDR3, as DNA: TGTGCCAGCAGTGTTTGGGGGCAGGATGAAAAACTGTTTTTT.

The CDR3 protein is CASSPLTAYEQYF. The CDR3, as DNA: TGTGCCAGCAGCCCCCTGACAGCCTACGAGCAGTACTTC. This sequence joins TRBV7-9 and TRBJ2-7; D might be TRBD1 (5 bases). Germline V gene lookup returns CDR1 SEHNR and CDR2 FQNEAQ (reference sequence). V lost 5 bases to trimming and J lost 2 bases, with 10 bases between them. The CDR3 is 13 residues long.

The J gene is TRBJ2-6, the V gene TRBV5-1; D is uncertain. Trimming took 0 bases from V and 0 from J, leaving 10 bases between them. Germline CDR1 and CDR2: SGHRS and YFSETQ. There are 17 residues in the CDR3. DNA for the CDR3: TGCGCCAGCAGCTTGGGGCGGAGAGCCTCTGGGGCCAACGTCCTGACTTTC. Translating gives CASSLGRRASGANVLTF.

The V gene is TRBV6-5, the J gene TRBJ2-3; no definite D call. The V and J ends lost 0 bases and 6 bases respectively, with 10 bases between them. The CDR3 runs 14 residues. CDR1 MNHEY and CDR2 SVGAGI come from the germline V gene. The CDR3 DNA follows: TGTGCCAGCAGTTACTCCACGAACGGGGATACGCAGTATTTT. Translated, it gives CASSYSTNGDTQYF.

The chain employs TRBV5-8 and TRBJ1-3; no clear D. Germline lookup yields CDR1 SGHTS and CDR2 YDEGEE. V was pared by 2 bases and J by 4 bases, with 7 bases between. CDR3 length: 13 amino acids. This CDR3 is CASSLNLGNTIYF. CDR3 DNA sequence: TGTGCCAGCAGCTTAAACCTGGGAAACACCATATATTTT.

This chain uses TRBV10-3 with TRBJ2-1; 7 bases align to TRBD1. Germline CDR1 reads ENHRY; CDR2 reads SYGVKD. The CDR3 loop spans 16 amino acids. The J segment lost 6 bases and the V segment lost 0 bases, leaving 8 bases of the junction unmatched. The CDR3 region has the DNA TGTGCCATCAGTGAGTCCCGCAATTCAGGGGGCAATGAGCAGTTCTTC. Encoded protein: CAISESRNSGGNEQFF.

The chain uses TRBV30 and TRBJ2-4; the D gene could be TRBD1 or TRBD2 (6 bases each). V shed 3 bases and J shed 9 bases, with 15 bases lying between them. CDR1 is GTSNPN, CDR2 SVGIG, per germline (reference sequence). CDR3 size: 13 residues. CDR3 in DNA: TGTGCCTGGAGAGAATCGGGGGCGAGCATTCAGTACTTC. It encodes CAWRESGASIQYF.

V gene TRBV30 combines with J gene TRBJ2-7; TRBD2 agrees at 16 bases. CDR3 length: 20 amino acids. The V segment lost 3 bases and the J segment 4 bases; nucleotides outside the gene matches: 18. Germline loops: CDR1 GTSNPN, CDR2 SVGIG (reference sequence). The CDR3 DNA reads TGTGCCTGGAGCCTCGACAGGGGCACCGGGACTAGCGGGAGGGATTACGAGCAGTACTTC. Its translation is CAWSLDRGTGTSGRDYEQYF.

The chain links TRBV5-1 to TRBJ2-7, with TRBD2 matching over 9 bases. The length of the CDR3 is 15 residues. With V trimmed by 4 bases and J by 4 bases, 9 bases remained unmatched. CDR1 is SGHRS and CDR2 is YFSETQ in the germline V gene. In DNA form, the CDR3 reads TGCGCCAGCAGCCCCACAGAGCTAGCGGGATACGAGCAGTACTTC. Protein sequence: CASSPTELAGYEQYF.

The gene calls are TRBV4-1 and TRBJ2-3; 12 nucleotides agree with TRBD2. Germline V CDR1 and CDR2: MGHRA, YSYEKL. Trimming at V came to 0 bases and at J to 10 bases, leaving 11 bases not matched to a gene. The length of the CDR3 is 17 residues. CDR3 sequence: CASSQEASGRAWSAQYF. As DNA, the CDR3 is TGCGCCAGCAGCCAAGAGGCTAGCGGGAGGGCCTGGAGTGCGCAGTATTTT.

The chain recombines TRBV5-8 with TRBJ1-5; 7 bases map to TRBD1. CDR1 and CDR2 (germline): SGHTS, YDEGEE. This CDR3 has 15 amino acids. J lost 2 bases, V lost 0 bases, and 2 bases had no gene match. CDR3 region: CASSLGQGGNQPQHF. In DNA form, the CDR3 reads TGTGCCAGCAGCTTGGGACAGGGAGGCAATCAGCCCCAGCATTTT.

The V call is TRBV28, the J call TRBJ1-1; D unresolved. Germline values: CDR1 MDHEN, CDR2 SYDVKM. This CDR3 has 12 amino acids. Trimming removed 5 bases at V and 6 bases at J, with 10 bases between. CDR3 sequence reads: CASSITAAEAFF. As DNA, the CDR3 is TGTGCCAGCAGTATCACGGCAGCTGAAGCTTTCTTT.

The CDR3: CASSQDRPNQPQHF. CDR3 bases: TGCGCCAGCAGCCAAGACAGGCCAAATCAGCCCCAGCATTTT. The V gene is TRBV4-1, the J gene TRBJ1-5; D ambiguous. With 0 bases removed from V and 4 bases from J, the gap between germline ends came to 7 bases. Germline values: CDR1 MGHRA, CDR2 YSYEKL. CDR3 length equals 14 residues.

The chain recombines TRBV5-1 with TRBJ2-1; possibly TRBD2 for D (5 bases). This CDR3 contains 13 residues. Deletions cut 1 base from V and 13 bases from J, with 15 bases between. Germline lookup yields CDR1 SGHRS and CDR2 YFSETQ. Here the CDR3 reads CASSLSQVGEQFF. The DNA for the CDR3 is TGCGCCAGCAGCTTGAGCCAGGTGGGAGAACAGTTCTTC.

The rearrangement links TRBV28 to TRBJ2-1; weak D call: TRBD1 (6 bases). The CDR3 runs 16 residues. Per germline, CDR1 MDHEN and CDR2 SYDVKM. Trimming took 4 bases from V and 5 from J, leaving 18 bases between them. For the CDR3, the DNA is TGTGCCAGCAGTTCTGGATCCGGGACACTGCACAATGAGCAGTTCTTC. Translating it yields CASSSGSGTLHNEQFF.

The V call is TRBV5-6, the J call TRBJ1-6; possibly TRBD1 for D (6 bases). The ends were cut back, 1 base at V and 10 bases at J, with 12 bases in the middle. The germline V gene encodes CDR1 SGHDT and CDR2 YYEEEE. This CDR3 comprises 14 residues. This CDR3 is CASSLYRVRSPLHF. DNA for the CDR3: TGTGCCAGCAGCTTGTACAGGGTCCGCTCACCCCTCCACTTT.

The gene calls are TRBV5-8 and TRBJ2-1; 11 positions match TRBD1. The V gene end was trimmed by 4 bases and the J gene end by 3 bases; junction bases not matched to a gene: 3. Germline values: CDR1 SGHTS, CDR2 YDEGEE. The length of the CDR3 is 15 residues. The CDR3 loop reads CASSPGTGGYNEQFF. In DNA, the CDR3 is TGTGCCAGCAGCCCCGGGACAGGGGGCTACAATGAGCAGTTCTTC.

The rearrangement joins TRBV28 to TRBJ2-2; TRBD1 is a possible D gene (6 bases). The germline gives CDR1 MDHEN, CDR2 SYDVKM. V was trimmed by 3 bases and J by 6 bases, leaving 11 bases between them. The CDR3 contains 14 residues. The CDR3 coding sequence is TGTGCCAGCAGTTTTAACAGGGCCCCCGGGGAGCTGTTTTTT. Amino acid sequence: CASSFNRAPGELFF.

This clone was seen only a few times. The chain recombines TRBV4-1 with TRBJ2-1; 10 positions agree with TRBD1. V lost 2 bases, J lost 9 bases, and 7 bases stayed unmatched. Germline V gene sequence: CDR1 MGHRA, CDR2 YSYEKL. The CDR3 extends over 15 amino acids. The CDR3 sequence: CASSQIPGQGSEQFF. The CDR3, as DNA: TGCGCCAGCAGCCAAATACCGGGACAGGGGAGTGAGCAGTTCTTC.

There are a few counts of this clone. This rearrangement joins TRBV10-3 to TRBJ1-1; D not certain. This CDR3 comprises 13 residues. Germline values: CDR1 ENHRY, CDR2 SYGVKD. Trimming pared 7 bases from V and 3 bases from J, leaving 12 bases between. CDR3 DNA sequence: TGTGCCATCAATCACGGCGAGGACACTGAAGCTTTCTTT. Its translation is CAINHGEDTEAFF.

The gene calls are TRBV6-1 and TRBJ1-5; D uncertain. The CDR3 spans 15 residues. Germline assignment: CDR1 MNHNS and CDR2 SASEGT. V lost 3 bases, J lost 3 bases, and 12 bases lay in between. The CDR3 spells CASSEIVQYNQPQHF. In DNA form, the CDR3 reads TGTGCCAGCAGTGAGATAGTACAATACAATCAGCCCCAGCATTTT.

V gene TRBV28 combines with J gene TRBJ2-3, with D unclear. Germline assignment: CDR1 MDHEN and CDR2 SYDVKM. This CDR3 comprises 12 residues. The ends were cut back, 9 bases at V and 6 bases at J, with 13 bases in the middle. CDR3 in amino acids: CASQSVLDTQYF. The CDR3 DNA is TGTGCCAGTCAGAGTGTGCTGGATACGCAGTATTTT.

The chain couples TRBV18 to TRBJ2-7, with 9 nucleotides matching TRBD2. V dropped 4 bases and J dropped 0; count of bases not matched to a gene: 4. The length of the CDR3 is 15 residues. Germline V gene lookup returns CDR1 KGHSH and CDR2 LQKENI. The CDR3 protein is CASSRTSESSYEQYF. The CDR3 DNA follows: TGTGCCAGCTCACGGACTAGCGAGAGCTCCTACGAGCAGTACTTC.

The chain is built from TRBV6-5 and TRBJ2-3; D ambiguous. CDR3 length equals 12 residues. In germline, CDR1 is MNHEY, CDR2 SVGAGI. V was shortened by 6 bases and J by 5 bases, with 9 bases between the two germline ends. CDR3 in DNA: TGTGCCAGCAGCCCGACAATAGATACGCAGTATTTT. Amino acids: CASSPTIDTQYF.

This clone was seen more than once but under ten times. CDR3 bases: TGTGCCAGCAGTGAACAGGGTCACTATGGCTACACCTTC. Amino acids: CASSEQGHYGYTF. V gene TRBV2 combines with J gene TRBJ1-2; a possible D gene is TRBD1 (5 bases). CDR1 and CDR2 (germline): SNHLY, FYNNEI. The CDR3 covers 13 residues. V was pared by 2 bases and J by 3 bases, with 7 bases between.